This TCR beta chain was recorded in a study of blood T cell repertoires in COVID-19 (dated by TCRdb to 2018 to 2021). In terms of the full investigation: The collaborator samples originated in the United States, Italy and Spain and spanned the acute and convalescent phases of COVID-19. The material from the prospective study consisted of cDNA or gDNA derived from T cells, B-cell-depleted T cells, or PBMCs. Subjects who had been exposed to COVID-19, were actively infected with it, or had recovered from it provided the deeply sampled blood TCRbeta repertoires that made up the dataset. The repertoires were released in a freely available public database intended as a resource for research on the immune response to SARS-CoV-2. Samples came from the ongoing ImmuneRACE study (first 160 participants) plus 1,254 subjects from 6 global collaborators. Nearly every sample came with metadata listing a de-identified subject ID, COVID-19 status, age in years and sex. Where available, HLA class I and class II types were obtained from metadata supplied by the sample provider rather than from assay-based typing. Points the paper makes about the study in general: Clinical and demographic metadata were provided uncurated, with the amount varying by source and participant.

On this clone: Its antigen specificity is not known. Nothing much larger sits one base from this clone, and base qualities are not available.

In the prospective study, participants were roughly 18 to 95 years old, resided in 20 to 30 geographic areas of the United States, and were enrolled through a virtual design. To assign participants to cohorts, the prospective study relied on clinical history that participants themselves reported in a screening survey and a study questionnaire. ImmuneRACE Cohort 3 recovered participants were defined by two consecutive negative NP/OP PCR tests, healthcare professional clearance, or symptom resolution. In the prospective study, whole blood, serum and a nasopharyngeal or oropharyngeal swab were collected from each participant by mobile phlebotomists. Additional blood draws and questionnaires over a 2-month period could optionally be provided by prospective study participants. Blood samples from the prospective study were shipped frozen or at room temperature prior to DNA extraction. TCRbeta CDR3 regions were amplified from genomic DNA using the immunoSEQ Assay, a bias-controlled multiplex PCR. The authors' pipeline ran thus. The number of nucleated cells in each sample was estimated by amplification of reference gene primers within the assay. To quantify the absolute abundance of each unique TCRbeta CDR3 rearrangement, sequence reads were collapsed and filtered. For each sample, productive Simpson clonality was calculated as the square root of Simpson's diversity index over productive rearrangements. This is the immuneACCESS table as TCRdb keeps it, with only in-frame sequences that have V and J called. A part of the clones is gone; compared with another copy, unresolved V genes explain less than half, and the rest is unexplained. V, J and clone size derive from that table, while D and trimming were established from the DNA sequence. Counted in this sample were approximately 280,000 clones; 86% of them appeared once. Of the sample, 2.6% is held by the ten largest clones.

Counted from cysteine to phenylalanine, this CDR3 has 14 amino acids. Only the CDR3 DNA stays, 42 bases, in frame from base 1. Taken from the germline V gene, the CDR1 and CDR2 loops are SGHRS and YFSETQ. V gives up 0 bases and J gives up 4 bases, and the segment between their germline ends measures 10 bases. The TCR was taken from a woman under 30 who had recovered from COVID-19. The specimen was PBMCs or T cells enriched from blood (not recorded which). In this chain, TRBV5-1 is recombined with TRBJ2-5; tentative D gene TRBD1, with 6 bases matching. Read as DNA, the sequence is TGCGCCAGCAGCTTGGTAGGGGGAATAGAGACCCAGTACTTC. The translation is CASSLVGGIETQYF.